This T cell receptor beta chain was identified during a study of blood T cells in healthy people across ages. This clonotype was counted only a few times. A second PCR of 7 to 11 cycles used a sample-barcoded 5' primer and a J-beta primer mix. TCRdb used MiXCR to reprocess the 5' RACE reads, holding one entry per CDR3 protein. This sample has roughly 860,000 distinct CDR3 sequences, with 60% to 80% found just once. J gave up 1 base and V 7 bases, and 6 bases lay outside the gene matches. Looked up from germline, CDR1 is SQVTM and CDR2 is ANQGSEA. The CDR3 is made up of 13 amino acids. The chain recombines TRBV29-1 with TRBJ1-1, with 7 bases lining up with TRBD1. The clonotype comes from a man aged 30 to 39 in good health. Sequencing was done on a sample of blood. The CDR3 DNA reads TGCAGCGGAACAGGGGCCTGGAACACTGAAGCTTTCTTT. Its protein is CSGTGAWNTEAFF.